This record concerns one T cell receptor beta chain sequence. Its antigen remains unknown. The data originate from a study of response to subunit inactivated influenza vaccine. The study's findings and limits: New T cells are recruited in small numbers by each seasonal influenza vaccination, according to the authors' suggestion.

V was pared by 11 bases and J by 9 bases, with 28 bases between. Germline CDR1 reads MNHNS; CDR2 reads SASEGT. This CDR3 is built from 15 residues. TCRdb reprocessed the RT-PCR reads via MiXCR and lists one record per CDR3 protein. The sample has roughly 700,000 distinct CDR3 sequences, 11% to 15% seen once. The chain employs TRBV6-1 and TRBJ2-5; D is ambiguous. The material was PBMCs from blood, obtained 14 days before vaccination. The receptor was isolated from a man aged 45-65 years who received an inactivated influenza vaccine. CDR3 sequence: CAVKPSGSSGVAQYF. As DNA, the CDR3 is TGTGCCGTCAAGCCCTCAGGCTCCTCCGGTGTGGCCCAGTACTTC.